The TCR beta chain under discussion was sequenced for a study of cytotoxic CD8 clonotypes in ibrutinib-treated CLL. Broader study findings: Upon ibrutinib response clonality rose, and upon progression it fell back toward baseline.

For this clone: Its target is unknown.

Data came from immunoSEQ multiplex PCR; TCRdb stores just in-frame clones and leaves some out. The sample has 330,000 or so clones, 67% seen once. J gave up 6 bases and V 1 base, and 4 bases lay outside the gene matches. The CDR3 is 15 residues long. Germline V gene data show CDR1 as MGHRA and CDR2 as YSYEKL. This TCR was recovered from a human donor with chronic lymphocytic leukemia. The sequences come from PBMCs, collected after 36 months of ibrutinib treatment. The chain links TRBV4-1 to TRBJ2-5, with 11 bases matching TRBD2. The CDR3 DNA follows: TGCGCCAGCAGCCAAGTAGCGGGGGGGCCGAAGACCCAGTACTTC. Residues: CASSQVAGGPKTQYF.